The rows below give T cell receptor beta chains drawn from one sample of a study of blood T cell repertoires in COVID-19. Using immunoSEQ multiplex PCR, the repertoire was profiled, and TCRdb retains in-frame clones only, with some absent. The sample consists of over 250,000 clones, around 91% of them appearing once. The sample taken for sequencing was peripheral blood. The receptors shown here come from a woman aged 55 to 70 with acute or convalescent COVID-19. The conserved cysteine and the conserved F or W are not part of the CDR3 here.

ATSRDPSTEAF	TRBJ1-1	TRBV15
ASSSRDSRYSNQPQH	TRBJ1-5	TRBV6-2/TRBV6-3
ASSQPGGQGYSNQPQH	TRBJ1-5	TRBV4-3
ASRAGRDTGRQPQH	TRBJ1-5	TRBV2
ASSYASGDQETQY	TRBJ2-5	TRBV6-5
ASTSLRQGARNQPQH	TRBJ1-5	TRBV19
ATSQYNEQF	TRBJ2-1	TRBV24-1
SVSSQDVWETQY	TRBJ2-5	TRBV29-1
ASSPGQNTDTQY	TRBJ2-3	TRBV5-1
ASRARQGATDTQY	TRBJ2-3	TRBV2
ASSEAAWASYEQY	TRBJ2-7	TRBV6-1
ASSDGGQHMNTEAF	TRBJ1-1	TRBV9
ATLGLAGRSSYNEQF	TRBJ2-1	TRBV19
ASSPPNSVAKNIQY	TRBJ2-4	TRBV18
ASKVSSGANVLT	TRBJ2-6	TRBV2
ASTSDRAYGNTIY	TRBJ1-3	TRBV6-5
ASSSTGNDSPLH	TRBJ1-6	TRBV11-1
ASSDPGQLNTEAF	TRBJ1-1	TRBV6-5
ASIKDRATVGELF	TRBJ2-2	TRBV19
ASSEQGATDTQY	TRBJ2-3	TRBV7-2
ASSAGTGGNTQH	TRBJ1-5	TRBV9
ASSQDQQTYGYT	TRBJ1-2	TRBV4-1
ASSLPPARGQGYT	TRBJ1-2	TRBV28
ASSLVAGGANNQPQH	TRBJ1-5	TRBV5-6
ASSLQGDQETQY	TRBJ2-5	TRBV5-8
ASSLDRRGGRTGELF	TRBJ2-2	TRBV7-2
ASSLGVGTSTDTQY	TRBJ2-3	TRBV27
ASSYRRGEQY	TRBJ2-7	TRBV6-5
ASSTSLAGGSYEQY	TRBJ2-7	TRBV5-1
ASSSRTGADNSPLH	TRBJ1-6	TRBV7-2